Listed below are T cell receptor beta chains from one sample, sequenced in a study of vaccination and CD4 T cells after COVID-19. TCRdb ran MiXCR on the PCR reads and lists one entry per CDR3 protein. The top ten hold around 18% of the sample, which has approximately 12,000 distinct CDR3 sequences, 44% seen once. These receptors lack a known antigen. The sequenced material came from cultured CD4+ T cells from blood. These receptors all stem from a human donor with COVID-19. CDR3s leave out the opening cysteine and the closing phenylalanine or tryptophan. Fields, in order: J gene, V gene, D gene, CDR3 protein. The D gene is left open where the match is weak.

>TRBJ1-5|TRBV6-1|TRBD1
ASRLGSGTGSKSNQPQH
>TRBJ2-2|TRBV7-9|-
ASSLGTDTGELF
>TRBJ2-1|TRBV27|TRBD1
ASSWVGGTGANEQF
>TRBJ1-6|TRBV7-2|-
ASSTGPGRLKNNSPLH
>TRBJ1-1|TRBV29-1|-
SVERRAVNTEAF
>TRBJ2-3|TRBV2|TRBD2
ASKTSGGVFTDTQY
>TRBJ2-2|TRBV27|TRBD1
ASSSPSTGVAGELF
>TRBJ1-2|TRBV2|-
ASGQRPNYGYT
>TRBJ2-3|TRBV2|-
ARTGLRDGGDTQY
>TRBJ2-3|TRBV12-3/TRBV12-4|TRBD2
ASSSSGGTDTQY
>TRBJ1-1|TRBV5-4|-
ASSLQGFTEAF
>TRBJ2-2|TRBV7-9|-
ASSSAPNSRWAGELF
>TRBJ2-2|TRBV19|-
ASSIEVGRFGELF
>TRBJ1-5|TRBV25-1|-
ASADRNNQPQH
>TRBJ2-3|TRBV2|-
ASCRLVAGTDTQY
>TRBJ1-1|TRBV7-9|-
ASSVGNTEAF
>TRBJ1-6|TRBV6-1|-
ASSEMTSYNSPLH
>TRBJ1-2|TRBV7-9|TRBD1
ASSRDDRGYGYT
>TRBJ2-3|TRBV11-2|-
ASSLGLGGDTQY
>TRBJ1-6|TRBV7-3|-
ASSLRQSSYNSPLH
>TRBJ2-3|TRBV6-1|-
ASNGPPDTQY
>TRBJ1-6|TRBV20-1|-
SARAQDNSPLH
>TRBJ1-6|TRBV27|-
ASSLRSVGSSYNSPLH
>TRBJ1-6|TRBV5-5|-
ASSLDRVNSPLH
>TRBJ2-3|TRBV6-2/TRBV6-3|TRBD2
ASSHRLATSTDTQY
>TRBJ1-5|TRBV28|-
ASSQGLFPDSNQPQH
>TRBJ1-1|TRBV29-1|-
RGTRNTEAF
>TRBJ1-5|TRBV27|-
ASSFGPGGYNQPQH
>TRBJ1-4|TRBV4-2|-
ASSQDFGREKLF
>TRBJ1-5|TRBV7-9|-
ASSPYSNQPQH
>TRBJ2-5|TRBV12-5|TRBD1
ASGPPGGGETQY
>TRBJ2-7|TRBV11-3|-
ASSLIASGYYEQY
>TRBJ2-7|TRBV7-8|TRBD1
ASSLVAGGRTGWDSYEQY
>TRBJ2-5|TRBV6-5|-
ASSYSGGFETQY
>TRBJ1-1|TRBV18|-
ASSPIEGMDPF
>TRBJ1-4|TRBV7-2|-
ASSLGARQREKLF
>TRBJ1-5|TRBV12-3/TRBV12-4|-
ASSTRGSNQPQH
>TRBJ1-1|TRBV30|-
ACTGFNRAF
>TRBJ1-2|TRBV7-8|-
ASSLDLYGYT
>TRBJ2-7|TRBV30|-
AWSIGSQSYEQY
>TRBJ1-2|TRBV27|-
ASSLSGERSGYT
>TRBJ1-2|TRBV7-8|-
ASSLVGRVNYGYT
>TRBJ2-3|TRBV20-1|-
SAERGTGLSTDTQY
>TRBJ1-2|TRBV19|TRBD1
ASSTAGTGNYGYT
>TRBJ2-1|TRBV6-2/TRBV6-3|TRBD2
ASSYSSLAGVPSSYNEQF
>TRBJ2-7|TRBV7-2|-
ASSLALPGASSYEQY
>TRBJ1-6|TRBV6-1|TRBD1
ASRPGQGDWHSPLH
>TRBJ2-5|TRBV7-2|-
ASSSHETQY
>TRBJ2-3|TRBV10-1|-
ASSVGPPDTQY
>TRBJ1-2|TRBV5-8|-
ASSFGQNYGYT
>TRBJ2-2|TRBV7-3|TRBD2
ASSVTSGGVTGELF